This T cell receptor (beta chain) was obtained from a study of cytomegalovirus exposure and HLA in healthy donors. Regarding this clone: What it recognizes is unknown.

This PCR relied on a set of 60 Vbeta primers and 13 Jbeta primers. Measured with immunoSEQ multiplex PCR; TCRdb has only the in-frame clones, and not every one. The sample yields around 150,000 clones, about 63% seen once. V was clipped by 2 bases and J by 7 bases, with 12 bases between them. The CDR3 loop spans 14 amino acids. Germline CDR1 reads SGDLS; CDR2 reads YYNGEE. The study's findings and limits: Highly shared variants forming one cluster were likely a sequencing artifact. Versus the approximately 700-donor mean, an Asian-associated ancestry cluster reportedly showed fewer N-insertions in a later analysis.

Specimen: PBMCs. V and J are TRBV9 and TRBJ2-2; D might be TRBD2 (7 bases). This clonotype was obtained from a middle-aged woman in good health and CMV-seropositive. The CDR3 DNA follows: TGTGCCAGCAGCGTGGGGGGGCGGGGCGGGGAGCTGTTTTTT. Protein product: CASSVGGRGGELFF.